The rows below give T cell receptor beta chains drawn from one sample of a study of T cells in lung cancer brain metastases. Measured with immunoSEQ multiplex PCR; TCRdb has only the in-frame clones, and not every one. Of several thousand clones in the sample, about 88% were seen once. Sequenced: tumor tissue from the primary lung tumor. The origin of the receptors is a woman aged 50 to 60 with non-small cell lung cancer. Both conserved end residues are part of each CDR3. The order of the fields is clone size, J gene, D gene, V gene, CDR3 DNA, CDR3 protein. A D gene is named only where the DNA matches it firmly. A row's size may be missing; if present it is once, few, many or a size class.

clone size: -
J gene: TRBJ1-3
D gene: -
V gene: TRBV18
CDR3 DNA: TGTGCCAGCTCACCACCGAACAGGCCTGGAAACACCATATATTTT
CDR3 protein: CASSPPNRPGNTIYF

clone size: -
J gene: TRBJ2-2
D gene: -
V gene: TRBV10-2
CDR3 DNA: TGCGCCAGCAGTGGGGGTGCCGGGGAGCTGTTTTTT
CDR3 protein: CASSGGAGELFF

clone size: -
J gene: TRBJ2-2
D gene: -
V gene: TRBV13
CDR3 DNA: TGTGCCAGCAACTTTCAAGGACAGTCGAACACCGGGGAGCTGTTTTTT
CDR3 protein: CASNFQGQSNTGELFF

clone size: -
J gene: TRBJ1-1
D gene: -
V gene: TRBV29-1
CDR3 DNA: TGCAGCGTCGGGGAACAGAACACTGAAGCTTTCTTT
CDR3 protein: CSVGEQNTEAFF

clone size: once
J gene: TRBJ1-1
D gene: TRBD1
V gene: TRBV5-1
CDR3 DNA: TGCGCCAGCAGCTCCGGACAGGGTGTGACGGGCACTGAAGCTTTCTTT
CDR3 protein: CASSSGQGVTGTEAFF

clone size: few
J gene: TRBJ2-3
D gene: -
V gene: TRBV5-6
CDR3 DNA: TGTGCCAGCAGCTTGGACACAGATACGCAGTATTTT
CDR3 protein: CASSLDTDTQYF

clone size: -
J gene: TRBJ1-1
D gene: -
V gene: TRBV11-2
CDR3 DNA: TGTGCCAGCAGCTTAGAGTATACTGAAGCTTTCTTT
CDR3 protein: CASSLEYTEAFF

clone size: -
J gene: TRBJ2-6
D gene: -
V gene: TRBV4-2
CDR3 DNA: TGTGCCAGCAGCCCCGAAGGGCCGGGATCCTCTGGGGCCAACGTCCTGACTTTC
CDR3 protein: CASSPEGPGSSGANVLTF

clone size: -
J gene: TRBJ1-5
D gene: -
V gene: TRBV27
CDR3 DNA: TGTGCCAGCAGTTCTCGAGACAATCAGCCCCAGCATTTT
CDR3 protein: CASSSRDNQPQHF

clone size: -
J gene: TRBJ1-5
D gene: -
V gene: TRBV4-3
CDR3 DNA: TGCGCCAGCAGCCAAGATCTAAATCAGCCCCAGCATTTT
CDR3 protein: CASSQDLNQPQHF

clone size: few
J gene: TRBJ2-3
D gene: -
V gene: TRBV2
CDR3 DNA: TGTGCCAGCAGTGAAGGGCTAGCGCGCACAGATACGCAGTATTTT
CDR3 protein: CASSEGLARTDTQYF

clone size: -
J gene: TRBJ2-7
D gene: TRBD2
V gene: TRBV7-9
CDR3 DNA: TGTGCCAGTAGCTCGAGGGCGGGAGGGCCGAGCGAGCAGTACTTC
CDR3 protein: CASSSRAGGPSEQYF

clone size: once
J gene: TRBJ2-3
D gene: -
V gene: TRBV7-3
CDR3 DNA: TGTGCCAGCAGCTTTGATCCGGGCTCGGATACGCAGTATTTT
CDR3 protein: CASSFDPGSDTQYF

clone size: -
J gene: TRBJ2-7
D gene: -
V gene: TRBV30
CDR3 DNA: TGTGCCTGGAGGATATCTTCCCCACTCAGTCACCAGAACTTC
CDR3 protein: CAWRISSPLSHQNF

clone size: -
J gene: TRBJ1-1
D gene: TRBD1
V gene: TRBV18
CDR3 DNA: TGTGCCAGCTCCAGGACAGGGGACACTGAAGCTTTCTTT
CDR3 protein: CASSRTGDTEAFF

clone size: -
J gene: TRBJ2-4
D gene: TRBD2
V gene: TRBV19
CDR3 DNA: TGTGCCAGTAGTACCCGAGCGGGAGGTTTCAAAAACATTCAGTACTTC
CDR3 protein: CASSTRAGGFKNIQYF

clone size: -
J gene: TRBJ2-2
D gene: TRBD2
V gene: TRBV27
CDR3 DNA: TGTGCCAGCAGTAGGCAGGGACTAGCGGGTTTTACCGGGGAGCTGTTTTTT
CDR3 protein: CASSRQGLAGFTGELFF

clone size: -
J gene: TRBJ2-3
D gene: -
V gene: TRBV7-2
CDR3 DNA: TGTGCCAGCAGCTTAGGTGAATCTAGCACAGATACGCAGTATTTT
CDR3 protein: CASSLGESSTDTQYF

clone size: -
J gene: TRBJ2-1
D gene: -
V gene: TRBV7-8
CDR3 DNA: TGTGCCAGCAGCTTAACTGTATTAGGCGAGCAGTTCTTC
CDR3 protein: CASSLTVLGEQFF

clone size: -
J gene: TRBJ2-7
D gene: -
V gene: TRBV4-3
CDR3 DNA: TGCGCCAGCAGCCAAGATGAGAGCGGGTCCTACGAGCAGTACTTC
CDR3 protein: CASSQDESGSYEQYF

clone size: -
J gene: TRBJ1-6
D gene: -
V gene: TRBV30
CDR3 DNA: TGTGCCTGGAAGACAGAGGCGGATTCACCCCTCCACTTT
CDR3 protein: CAWKTEADSPLHF

clone size: -
J gene: TRBJ2-1
D gene: -
V gene: TRBV5-1
CDR3 DNA: TGCGCCAGCAGCTTGTTGGGGCGAGGGCGCGGGATCTACAATGAGCAGTTCTTC
CDR3 protein: CASSLLGRGRGIYNEQFF

clone size: -
J gene: TRBJ2-2
D gene: -
V gene: TRBV10-3
CDR3 DNA: TGTACCATCAGTAACGCCGGGGAGCTGTTTTTT
CDR3 protein: CTISNAGELFF

clone size: -
J gene: TRBJ1-1
D gene: TRBD1
V gene: TRBV12-5
CDR3 DNA: TGTGCTAGTGGTAGCTTTGGACAGGAGAGTTTACACACTGAAGCTTTCTTT
CDR3 protein: CASGSFGQESLHTEAFF

clone size: -
J gene: TRBJ2-1
D gene: TRBD1
V gene: TRBV6-1
CDR3 DNA: TGTGCCAGCAAGAGACAGGGATCCTACAATGAGCAGTTCTTC
CDR3 protein: CASKRQGSYNEQFF

clone size: -
J gene: TRBJ1-6
D gene: -
V gene: TRBV7-9
CDR3 DNA: TGTGCCAGCAGCCAGGGAAATAATTCACCCCTCCACTTT
CDR3 protein: CASSQGNNSPLHF

clone size: few
J gene: TRBJ1-5
D gene: -
V gene: TRBV2
CDR3 DNA: TGTGCCAGCGGGGGTGGGCAGGGTCGGCATCAGCCCCAGCATTTT
CDR3 protein: CASGGGQGRHQPQHF

clone size: -
J gene: TRBJ2-3
D gene: -
V gene: TRBV29-1
CDR3 DNA: TGCAGCGGGGCAGGGGCATCCACAGATATGCAGTATTTT
CDR3 protein: CSGAGASTDMQYF

clone size: -
J gene: TRBJ1-2
D gene: -
V gene: TRBV5-1
CDR3 DNA: TGCGCCAGCAGCTTGAGGTCGACGGATTATGGCTACACCTTC
CDR3 protein: CASSLRSTDYGYTF

clone size: -
J gene: TRBJ1-5
D gene: -
V gene: TRBV7-2
CDR3 DNA: TGTGCCAGCAGCTTTGGGGGGAATCAGCCCCAGCATTTT
CDR3 protein: CASSFGGNQPQHF

clone size: -
J gene: TRBJ1-2
D gene: TRBD1
V gene: TRBV2
CDR3 DNA: TGTGCCAGCGGGGGGACAGCGAGCCTGACCCGGGGCTACACCTTC
CDR3 protein: CASGGTASLTRGYTF

clone size: -
J gene: TRBJ2-1
D gene: -
V gene: TRBV18
CDR3 DNA: TGTGCCAGCTCACCACTCGTCGGGGTCCACAATGAGCAGTTCTTC
CDR3 protein: CASSPLVGVHNEQFF

clone size: -
J gene: TRBJ2-6
D gene: -
V gene: TRBV5-8
CDR3 DNA: TGTGCCAGCAGCTTGGGCATTAGCTCTGGGGCCAACGTTCTGACTTTC
CDR3 protein: CASSLGISSGANVLTF

clone size: -
J gene: TRBJ2-1
D gene: -
V gene: TRBV7-6
CDR3 DNA: TGTGCCAGCAGCTTAGTGCAGACTAGGAAGAATGAGCAGTTCTTC
CDR3 protein: CASSLVQTRKNEQFF

clone size: -
J gene: TRBJ2-2
D gene: -
V gene: TRBV5-5
CDR3 DNA: TGTGCCAGCAGTACAGGGAGAGGGGGCGGGGAGCTGTTTTTT
CDR3 protein: CASSTGRGGGELFF

clone size: few
J gene: TRBJ2-7
D gene: -
V gene: TRBV7-9
CDR3 DNA: TGTGCCAGCAGCTTAGTAGGGCAAAACTACGAGCAGTACTTC
CDR3 protein: CASSLVGQNYEQYF

clone size: -
J gene: TRBJ2-2
D gene: -
V gene: TRBV15
CDR3 DNA: TGTGCCACCAGCAGAGAGTTGGGGGCCACCGGGGAGCTGTTTTTT
CDR3 protein: CATSRELGATGELFF

clone size: -
J gene: TRBJ1-5
D gene: -
V gene: TRBV6-1
CDR3 DNA: TGTGCCAGCAGTGAAGGGACAGTAACGCCCCAGCATTTT
CDR3 protein: CASSEGTVTPQHF

clone size: -
J gene: TRBJ2-3
D gene: -
V gene: TRBV15
CDR3 DNA: TGTGCCACCAGCAGAGAGAGACGACTCACAGATACGCAGTATTTT
CDR3 protein: CATSRERRLTDTQYF

clone size: -
J gene: TRBJ2-2
D gene: -
V gene: TRBV4-1
CDR3 DNA: TGCGCCAGCAGCCGGCTAGCATCCGGCGGGGAGCTGTTTTTT
CDR3 protein: CASSRLASGGELFF

clone size: -
J gene: TRBJ1-5
D gene: -
V gene: TRBV4-3
CDR3 DNA: TGCGCCAGCAGCCAAGATTTTAGGGGGAATCAGCCCCAGCATTTT
CDR3 protein: CASSQDFRGNQPQHF

clone size: -
J gene: TRBJ1-1
D gene: -
V gene: TRBV6-5
CDR3 DNA: TGTGCCAGCAGTTACTTACAGGGGAACACTGAAGCTTTCTTT
CDR3 protein: CASSYLQGNTEAFF

clone size: few
J gene: TRBJ2-1
D gene: -
V gene: TRBV7-2
CDR3 DNA: TGTGCCAGCAGCTTACAGGCCGGGGCCAATGAGCAGTTCTTC
CDR3 protein: CASSLQAGANEQFF

clone size: -
J gene: TRBJ2-5
D gene: -
V gene: TRBV5-4
CDR3 DNA: TGTGCCAGCAGTCCAATCTCTAGAGAAGAGACCCAGTACTTC
CDR3 protein: CASSPISREETQYF

clone size: -
J gene: TRBJ2-7
D gene: TRBD2
V gene: TRBV18
CDR3 DNA: TGTGCCAGCTCACCACTGATAGCGGGAGGCTATGAGCAGTACTTC
CDR3 protein: CASSPLIAGGYEQYF

clone size: -
J gene: TRBJ2-7
D gene: -
V gene: TRBV30
CDR3 DNA: TGTGCCTGGAGTGCCCACGGTAGGTACGAGCAGTACTTC
CDR3 protein: CAWSAHGRYEQYF

clone size: -
J gene: TRBJ2-7
D gene: -
V gene: TRBV27
CDR3 DNA: TGTGCCAGCAGTCGAAGGGGCAGCGAGCAGTACTTC
CDR3 protein: CASSRRGSEQYF

clone size: -
J gene: TRBJ2-7
D gene: -
V gene: TRBV7-9
CDR3 DNA: TGTGCCAGCAGCTCCGGAGGACCGGCGTTCTCCTACGAGCAGTACTTC
CDR3 protein: CASSSGGPAFSYEQYF

clone size: -
J gene: TRBJ2-5
D gene: TRBD2
V gene: TRBV4-1
CDR3 DNA: TGCGCCAGCAGCCAAGAGAGTAGCGGGGAGACCCAGTACTTC
CDR3 protein: CASSQESSGETQYF

clone size: -
J gene: TRBJ2-5
D gene: -
V gene: TRBV11-1
CDR3 DNA: TGTGCCAGCAGCCATCCGAAAGAGACCCAGTACTTC
CDR3 protein: CASSHPKETQYF

clone size: -
J gene: TRBJ2-4
D gene: -
V gene: TRBV12-2
CDR3 DNA: TGTGCAAGTCGCTTAGAGGCTAGCGGGGGCCTGGCCAAAAACATTCAGTACTTC
CDR3 protein: CASRLEASGGLAKNIQYF

clone size: few
J gene: TRBJ2-5
D gene: -
V gene: TRBV5-1
CDR3 DNA: TGCGCCAGCACCAGGCGGCCCGGAGGTTCAGCCATCCAAGAGACCCAGTACTTC
CDR3 protein: CASTRRPGGSAIQETQYF

clone size: -
J gene: TRBJ2-2
D gene: -
V gene: TRBV30
CDR3 DNA: TGTGCCTGGAGTGATGGGACCGGGGAGCTGTTTTTT
CDR3 protein: CAWSDGTGELFF

clone size: -
J gene: TRBJ1-1
D gene: -
V gene: TRBV4-3
CDR3 DNA: TGCGCTAGCAGCTATGAAAGGGACACTGAAGCTTTCTTT
CDR3 protein: CASSYERDTEAFF

clone size: once
J gene: TRBJ1-5
D gene: TRBD1
V gene: TRBV6-6
CDR3 DNA: TGTGCCAGCAGAGAGACAGGGATCGGGAATCAGCCCCAGCATTTT
CDR3 protein: CASRETGIGNQPQHF

clone size: -
J gene: TRBJ1-2
D gene: -
V gene: TRBV7-2
CDR3 DNA: TGTGCCAGCAGCTCATCGGCCGGGATCGTCTATGGCTACACCTTC
CDR3 protein: CASSSSAGIVYGYTF

clone size: -
J gene: TRBJ2-1
D gene: TRBD2
V gene: TRBV4-3
CDR3 DNA: TGCGCCAGCAGCCCTCACCGGACTAGCGGTTCCTACAATGAGCAGTTCTTC
CDR3 protein: CASSPHRTSGSYNEQFF

clone size: -
J gene: TRBJ1-4
D gene: TRBD1
V gene: TRBV5-1
CDR3 DNA: TGCGCCAGCAGCTCCAGACAGGGGACTAATGAAAAACTGTTTTTT
CDR3 protein: CASSSRQGTNEKLFF